A single sample is the source of the 20 T cell receptor beta chains below, sequenced in a study of Ad26.COV2.S vaccination and SARS-CoV-2 variants (dated by TCRdb to 2020 to 2022). To prepare the library, the immunoSEQ multiplex PCR assay was applied. The table was pulled from immuneACCESS by TCRdb, which kept in-frame rearrangements only. Such tables lose some clones; where checked, under half of the loss comes from unresolved V genes, and the rest has no known cause. This sample holds 500,000 or so clones; around nine tenths were observed only once. The top ten clones comprise 9.5% to 15% of the sample. Reading the label with the study, this specimen's treatment or condition is: around 19 received Ad26.COV2.S at low or high dose, single or two shots; about 5 received placebo; per-sample allocation not given. Repertoires of vaccine and placebo recipients were sequenced from samples taken on day 63 after the first injection.

Sample: peripheral blood, taken in a trial of Ad26.COV2.S vaccine versus placebo. The receptors were gathered from a person aged 18-60 years who received the Ad26.COV2.S COVID-19 vaccine or a placebo.

V gene TRBV11-2 combines with J gene TRBJ2-1; D not certain. V was cut by 1 base and J by 0 bases, with 7 bases left in between. The CDR3 runs to 15 residues. CDR1 SGHAT and CDR2 FQNNGV come from the germline V gene. CDR3 protein: CASSLVPSSYNEQFF. CDR3 DNA: TGTGCCAGCAGCTTAGTCCCGAGCTCCTACAATGAGCAGTTCTTC.

J is TRBJ1-1 and V is TRBV19; possible D gene TRBD1, 5 bases. This CDR3 contains 13 residues. Between the trimmed V and J ends, which lost 3 bases and 5 bases, there was a span of 10 bases. Germline V gene lookup returns CDR1 LNHDA and CDR2 SQIVND (reference sequence). In DNA, the CDR3 is TGTGCCAGTAGTATTAGAGGGACGACTGAAGCTTTCTTT. Translated: CASSIRGTTEAFF.

The rearrangement joins TRBV4-2 to TRBJ1-4; no definite D call. Germline V gene lookup returns CDR1 LGHNA and CDR2 YNFKEQ. V was trimmed by 0 bases and J by 3 bases, leaving 2 bases between them. The CDR3 is made up of 13 amino acids. The CDR3: CASSQDPNEKLFF. The DNA of the CDR3 is TGTGCCAGCAGCCAAGACCCTAATGAAAAACTGTTTTTT.

This sequence joins TRBV30 and TRBJ1-2, with a possible D match to TRBD1 (6 bases). Germline V gives CDR1 GTSNPN, CDR2 SVGIG (reference sequence). V was clipped by 3 bases and J by 5 bases, with 10 bases between them. The CDR3 sequence is 12 residues long. In DNA form, the CDR3 reads TGTGCCTGGAGCTCAGGGGTGTATGGCTACACCTTC. Its protein is CAWSSGVYGYTF.

The table lists this clone with a count of one. This chain joins TRBV4-3 and TRBJ2-1, with D unclear. Germline loops: CDR1 LGHNA, CDR2 YSLEER. The CDR3 sequence is 15 residues long. Trimming pared 0 bases from V and 5 bases from J, leaving 11 bases between. The DNA of the CDR3 is TGCGCCAGCAGCCAAGATGACGAGATTAACAATGAGCAGTTCTTC. As protein: CASSQDDEINNEQFF.

This chain uses TRBV29-1 with TRBJ1-3; D is undetermined. The CDR3 consists of 14 residues. The germline V and J ends were trimmed by 6 bases and 4 bases, with 16 bases remaining between them. In germline, CDR1 is SQVTM, CDR2 ANQGSEA. The DNA for the CDR3 is TGCAGCGTAGACTTCGGATACGGGGGAAACACCATATATTTT. It specifies CSVDFGYGGNTIYF.

This chain joins TRBV5-1 and TRBJ2-7; 8 bases fit TRBD2. V dropped 3 bases and J dropped 2; count of bases not matched to a gene: 4. CDR3 length: 14 residues. Germline V CDR1 and CDR2: SGHRS, YFSETQ. This CDR3 is CASSSTSGTYEQYF. CDR3 nucleotide sequence: TGCGCCAGCAGCTCTACTAGCGGTACCTACGAGCAGTACTTC.

V is TRBV27 and J is TRBJ2-1; D is ambiguous. CDR3 size: 11 residues. Trimming shortened V by 6 bases and J by 10 bases, and 10 bases separated the two germline ends. CDR1 and CDR2 from the germline V gene are MNHEY and SMNVEV (reference sequence). The CDR3 DNA reads TGTGCCAGCAGGGATACCCGGGAGCAGTTCTTC. It specifies CASRDTREQFF.

The chain couples TRBV28 to TRBJ1-5; D possibly corresponds to TRBD1 (6 bases). V lost 5 bases and J 7 bases, leaving 12 bases between the germline ends. Germline CDR1 and CDR2: MDHEN and SYDVKM. CDR3 length: 13 residues. CDR3 DNA: TGTGCCAGCAGTCCAGGGGAGCCGCAGCCCCAGCATTTT. It codes for CASSPGEPQPQHF.

The CDR3 is CASSLVGRWQYF. CDR3 nucleotides: TGTGCCAGCAGCTTGGTTGGTAGATGGCAGTATTTT. V usage is TRBV5-8 and J usage is TRBJ2-3; no firm D call. Per germline, CDR1 SGHTS and CDR2 YDEGEE. This CDR3 spans 12 amino acids. V lost 0 bases, J lost 11 bases, and 10 bases lay in between. Complete variable domain (other parts from reference TRBV5-8 and TRBJ2-3): EAGVTQSPTHLIKTRGQQATLRCSPISGHTSVYWYQQALGLGLQFLLWYDEGEERNRGNFPPRFSGRQFPNYSSELNVNALELEDSALYLCASSLVGRWQYFGPGTRLTVL.

J is TRBJ2-3 and V is TRBV7-8; D gene unclear. V dropped 1 base and J dropped 2 bases, with 7 bases sitting between them. The germline CDR1 and CDR2 sequences are SGHVS and FQNEAQ. The CDR3 is 14 amino acids. The DNA for the CDR3 is TGTGCCAGCAGCTTAGTGGGTAACACAGATACGCAGTATTTT. Protein: CASSLVGNTDTQYF.

This clone was counted once. V is TRBV7-3 and J is TRBJ1-1; D is undetermined. With 5 bases removed from V and 0 bases from J, the gap between germline ends came to 7 bases. Germline CDR1 is SGHTA and CDR2 is FQGTGA. CDR3 length: 13 amino acids. The CDR3 protein is CASSLSLNTEAFF. CDR3 in DNA: TGTGCCAGCAGCCTATCACTGAACACTGAAGCTTTCTTT.

J is TRBJ2-2 and V is TRBV4-3; 7 nucleotides match TRBD2. The trim removed 0 bases at V and 8 bases at J, leaving 12 bases unmatched. Germline V lookup: CDR1 LGHNA, CDR2 YSLEER. The CDR3 loop spans 17 amino acids. DNA of the CDR3: TGCGCCAGCAGCCAAGATCCCGTAGCGGGCCGTCGAGGGGAGCTGTTTTTT. Amino acids: CASSQDPVAGRRGELFF.

The chain uses TRBV10-3 and TRBJ2-1, with D possibly matching TRBD2 (7 bases). The ends were cut back, 6 bases at V and 9 bases at J, with 27 bases in the middle. The CDR3 length is 17 residues. Looked up from germline, CDR1 is ENHRY and CDR2 is SYGVKD. The CDR3 loop is CAISRNLPKQGGSEQFF. In nucleotides, the CDR3 is TGTGCCATCAGCAGGAACCTCCCAAAACAGGGAGGGAGTGAGCAGTTCTTC.

V and J are TRBV9 and TRBJ2-7, with D perhaps matching TRBD1 (6 bases). V dropped 3 bases and J dropped 2 bases, with 12 bases sitting between them. Germline V gives CDR1 SGDLS, CDR2 YYNGEE. CDR3 size: 14 residues. The CDR3 loop is CASSERGTTYEQYF. The CDR3 bases are TGTGCCAGCAGCGAGAGGGGGACAACCTACGAGCAGTACTTC.

This chain connects TRBV6-5 to TRBJ2-5, with D possibly being TRBD1 (5 bases). V lost 2 bases and J 5 bases, leaving 9 bases between the germline ends. The CDR3 is made up of 13 amino acids. Germline values: CDR1 MNHEY, CDR2 SVGAGI. The DNA for the CDR3 is TGTGCCAGCAGTTACAGCAGGGCTGAGACCCAGTACTTC. The encoded protein is CASSYSRAETQYF.

The V gene is TRBV10-3, the J gene TRBJ2-2; D may be TRBD2 (6 bases). The CDR3 has 14 residues. CDR1 is ENHRY, CDR2 SYGVKD, per germline. V shed 10 bases and J shed 1 base, with 13 bases lying between them. Here the CDR3 reads CATVGGKNTGELFF. The CDR3 DNA is TGTGCCACCGTCGGAGGGAAGAACACCGGGGAGCTGTTTTTT.

This clone was detected only a few times. This sequence joins TRBV19 and TRBJ1-3; D not certain. Germline CDR1 reads LNHDA; CDR2 reads SQIVND (reference sequence). The CDR3 spans 15 residues. V lost 6 bases to trimming and J lost 0 bases, with 12 bases between them. CDR3 amino acids: CASSEDARSGNTIYF. The DNA for the CDR3 is TGTGCCAGTAGCGAGGACGCACGCTCTGGAAACACCATATATTTT. The full variable domain, in which reference TRBV19 and TRBJ1-3 provide the parts outside the CDR3, is DGGITQSPKYLFRKEGQNVTLSCEQNLNHDAMYWYRQDPGQGLRLIYYSQIVNDFQKGDIAEGYSVSREKKESFPLTVTSAQKNPTAFYLCASSEDARSGNTIYFGEGSWLTVV.

CDR3 loop: CASSPLVPYGYTF. As DNA, the CDR3 is TGCGCCAGCAGCCCCTTAGTCCCCTATGGCTACACCTTC. The chain combines TRBV5-1 with TRBJ1-2; D unclear. Looked up from germline, CDR1 is SGHRS and CDR2 is YFSETQ. CDR3 length: 13 amino acids. Trimming shortened V by 4 bases and J by 4 bases, and 11 bases separated the two germline ends. The whole variable domain, remainder taken from reference TRBV5-1 and TRBJ1-2, is KAGVTQTPRYLIKTRGQQVTLSCSPISGHRSVSWYQQTPGQGLQFLFEYFSETQRNKGNFPGRFSGRQFSNSRSEMNVSTLELGDSALYLCASSPLVPYGYTFGSGTRLTVV.

The J gene is TRBJ1-5, the V gene TRBV28, with D perhaps TRBD1 (6 bases). Germline loops: CDR1 MDHEN, CDR2 SYDVKM. V lost 8 bases, J lost 4 bases, and 15 bases lay in between. CDR3 length: 14 amino acids. The chain's CDR3 is CASGTTGGNQPQHF. The CDR3 DNA follows: TGTGCCAGCGGCACGACAGGCGGGAATCAGCCCCAGCATTTT.